The TCR beta chain described here comes from a study of a mutant IDH1 vaccine in newly diagnosed glioma. On the study more broadly: Treated patients had a mean age of approximately 40 years and an approximately 62% male, around 38% female split. Receipt of radiotherapy, temozolomide, or both preceded the study, and most received both.

Points from the study as a whole: It was around 93% of patients that developed vaccine-induced immune responses.

CDR1 is SGHNT, CDR2 YYREEE, per germline (reference sequence). The length of the CDR3 is 15 residues. V was shortened by 4 bases and J by 3 bases, with 16 bases between the two germline ends. Assay used: immunoSEQ multiplex PCR; TCRdb lists only in-frame clones, some missing. The table lists 85,000 to 100,000 clones, about 82% of them singletons, with roughly 7% in the top ten. In the case of this clone: The antigen remains undetermined.

As for time point: baseline, week 1 (first vaccination visit). The sample's treatment: pre-vaccination baseline after standard-of-care therapy. The sample consisted of PBMCs, taken from a glioma patient treated with radiotherapy, temozolomide or both. The chain has TRBV5-4 and TRBJ1-2; D may be TRBD1 (6 bases). The source is a man between 35 and 55 years old with glioma. The CDR3 DNA follows: TGTGCCAGCAGCGGAACAGGGACCGGCGACTATGGCTACACCTTC. Translated, it gives CASSGTGTGDYGYTF.